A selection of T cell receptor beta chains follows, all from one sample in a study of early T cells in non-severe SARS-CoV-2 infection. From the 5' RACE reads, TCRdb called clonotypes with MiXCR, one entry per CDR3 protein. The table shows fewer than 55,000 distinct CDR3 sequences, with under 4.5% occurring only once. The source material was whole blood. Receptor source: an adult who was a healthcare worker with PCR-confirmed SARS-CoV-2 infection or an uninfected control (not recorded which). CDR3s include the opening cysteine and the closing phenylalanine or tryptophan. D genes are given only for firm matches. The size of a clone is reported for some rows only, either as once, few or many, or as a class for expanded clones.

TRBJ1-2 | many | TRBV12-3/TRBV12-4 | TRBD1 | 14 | TGTGCCAGCAGTTTACAGGGGGCAAACTATGGCTACACCTTC | CASSLQGANYGYTF
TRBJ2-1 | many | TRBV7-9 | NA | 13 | TGTGCCAGCAGCCCCCGTTCTCCTGGGGAGCAGTTCTTC | CASSPRSPGEQFF
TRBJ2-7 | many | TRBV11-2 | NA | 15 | TGTGCCAGCAGCTTTGCCCGGGGACACGCCTACGAGCAGTACTTC | CASSFARGHAYEQYF
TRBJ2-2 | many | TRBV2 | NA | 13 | TGTGCCAGCAGTGGGACCATGCGCGGGGAGCTGTTTTTT | CASSGTMRGELFF
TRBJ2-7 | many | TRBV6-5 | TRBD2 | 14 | TGTGCCAGCAAGCGGAGCGGGAGTACTTACGAGCAGTACTTC | CASKRSGSTYEQYF
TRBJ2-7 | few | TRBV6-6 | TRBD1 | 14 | TGTGCCAGCGGACGCCCGGGGACAGCCTACGAGCAGTACTTC | CASGRPGTAYEQYF
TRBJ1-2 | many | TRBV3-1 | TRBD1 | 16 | TGTGCCAGCAGCCAATTAACAGGGGTTCGGAGCTATGGCTACACCTTC | CASSQLTGVRSYGYTF
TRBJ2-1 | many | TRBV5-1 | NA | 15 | TGCGCCAGCAGCTTGGGTGGGAGGTCCCACAATGAGCAGTTCTTC | CASSLGGRSHNEQFF
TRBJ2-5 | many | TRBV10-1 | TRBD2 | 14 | TGCGCCAGCAGTGGGGGGATAGCGGGAGAGACCCAGTACTTC | CASSGGIAGETQYF
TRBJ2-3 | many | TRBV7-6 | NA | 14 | TGTGCCAGCAGCTCGCGATTAGGGACAGATACGCAGTATTTT | CASSSRLGTDTQYF
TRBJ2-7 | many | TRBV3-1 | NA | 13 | TGTGCCAGCAGCCAGGTCTCTTCCTACGAGCAGTACTTC | CASSQVSSYEQYF
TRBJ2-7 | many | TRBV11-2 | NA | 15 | TGTGCCAGCAGCTTAGTGCTAGCCGTTACCTACGAGCAGTACTTC | CASSLVLAVTYEQYF
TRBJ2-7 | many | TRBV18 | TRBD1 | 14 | TGTGCCAGCTCATCGGGACAGGACTACTACGAGCAGTACTTC | CASSSGQDYYEQYF
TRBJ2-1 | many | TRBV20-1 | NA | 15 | TGCAGTGCTAGGGCCCCAGGGGACTTCTACAATGAGCAGTTCTTC | CSARAPGDFYNEQFF
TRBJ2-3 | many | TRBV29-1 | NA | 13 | TGCAGCGTAGCCGGGGAGTCAGCAGATACGCAGTATTTT | CSVAGESADTQYF
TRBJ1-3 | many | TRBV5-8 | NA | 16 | TGTGCCAGCAGCTTGGTGCTGGGGGCGGTAGGAAACACCATATATTTT | CASSLVLGAVGNTIYF
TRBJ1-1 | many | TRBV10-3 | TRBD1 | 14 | TGTGCCATCAGTCAAACGGGGACAGGTCAAGGCGCTTTCTTT | CAISQTGTGQGAFF
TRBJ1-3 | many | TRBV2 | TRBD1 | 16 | TGTGCCAGCAGTGAAGAGGGGGCACCCTCTGGAAACACCATATATTTT | CASSEEGAPSGNTIYF
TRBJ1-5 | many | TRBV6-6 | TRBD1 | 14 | TGTGCCAGCAGCCGAGACAGGGGCGGCCAGCCCCAGCATTTT | CASSRDRGGQPQHF
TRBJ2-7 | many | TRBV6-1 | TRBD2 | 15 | TGTGCCAGCAGTGATGGGGGGGACCTCTCCTACGAGCAGTACTTC | CASSDGGDLSYEQYF
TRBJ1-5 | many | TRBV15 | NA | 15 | TGTGCCACCAGCAGAGATCGACAGACCAATCAGCCCCAGCATTTT | CATSRDRQTNQPQHF
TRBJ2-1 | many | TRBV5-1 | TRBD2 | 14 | TGCGCCAGCAGCGTGGGACTAGCGGGGATTGAGCAGTTCTTC | CASSVGLAGIEQFF
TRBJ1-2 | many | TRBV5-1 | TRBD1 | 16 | TGCGCCAGCAGCTACAACCCGGGACAGACTAACTATGGCTACACCTTC | CASSYNPGQTNYGYTF
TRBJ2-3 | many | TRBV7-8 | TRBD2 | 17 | TGTGCCAGCAGCCGCCGACGACTAGCGGGACCCACAGATACGCAGTATTTT | CASSRRRLAGPTDTQYF
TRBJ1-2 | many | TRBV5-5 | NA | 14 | TGTGCCAGCAGCTTGGAAGTCCTCGGTCGGGGCTACACCTTC | CASSLEVLGRGYTF
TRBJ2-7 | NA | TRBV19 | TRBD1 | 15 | TGTGCCAGTAGTATACAGGACAGGGACGGCTACGAGCAGTACTTC | CASSIQDRDGYEQYF
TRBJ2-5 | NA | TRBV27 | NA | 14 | TGTGCCAGCAGTTTAGCGGGAATGAGAGAGACCCAGTACTTC | CASSLAGMRETQYF
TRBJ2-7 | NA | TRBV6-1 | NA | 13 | TGTGCCAGCAGTGAAGCGCGGGGATACGAGCAGTACTTC | CASSEARGYEQYF
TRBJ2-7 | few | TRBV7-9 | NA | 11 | TGTGCCAGCGAGGGGCCCTACGAGCAGTACTTC | CASEGPYEQYF
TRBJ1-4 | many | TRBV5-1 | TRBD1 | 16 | TGCGCCAGCAGCTGGGGACAGGGCGCAACTAATGAAAAACTGTTTTTT | CASSWGQGATNEKLFF